This entry lists 21 T cell receptor beta chains sequenced from one sample in a study of shared clonotypes between healthy human individuals. The protocol was immunoSEQ multiplex PCR, while the TCRdb copy is restricted to in-frame clones and leaves out a portion. The sample has more than 2 million clones; approximately 94% are singletons. CD45RO-negative, CCR7-positively selected cells formed the naive CD8 fraction, excluding terminally differentiated effector memory CD45RA+ cells. Material: naive CD8+ T cells sorted from blood. All receptors derive from a man aged 18 to 30 in good health.

J is TRBJ1-6 and V is TRBV6-5, with 7 bases that match TRBD1. V lost 5 bases to trimming and J lost 3 bases; unmatched junction nucleotides: 4. From germline, CDR1 is MNHEY and CDR2 SVGAGI. CDR3 size: 15 residues. CDR3 sequence: CASSIQGGYNSPLHF. The CDR3 DNA reads as TGTGCCAGCAGTATTCAGGGGGGCTATAATTCACCCCTCCACTTT.

In this sample, this clone turned up once. The V and J genes are TRBV29-1 and TRBJ2-1; D is unclear. Looked up from germline, CDR1 is SQVTM and CDR2 is ANQGSEA. CDR3 length equals 15 residues. V lost 4 bases and J lost 0, with 13 bases in between. The CDR3 sequence is CSVGLGVSSYNEQFF. DNA for the CDR3: TGCAGCGTTGGTCTTGGGGTCAGCTCCTACAATGAGCAGTTCTTC.

The chain uses TRBV27 and TRBJ1-2, with 9 nucleotides matching TRBD1. Trimming cost V 4 bases and J 8 bases; bases outside gene matches: 17. The CDR3 loop spans 17 amino acids. From germline, CDR1 is MNHEY and CDR2 SMNVEV (reference sequence). CDR3 loop: CASSSNRDRVGSGGYTF. The CDR3 region has the DNA TGTGCCAGCAGTTCGAACCGGGACAGGGTAGGATCCGGCGGCTACACCTTC.

The chain has TRBV30 and TRBJ2-7, with D possibly matching TRBD2 (5 bases). The CDR3 spans 12 residues. V was trimmed by 4 bases and J by 3 bases, leaving 10 bases between them. CDR1 and CDR2 (germline): GTSNPN, SVGIG (reference sequence). The CDR3 sequence: CAWKGEGYEQYF. The CDR3 coding sequence is TGTGCCTGGAAGGGTGAGGGCTACGAGCAGTACTTC.

The J gene is TRBJ2-2, the V gene TRBV4-1; D gene uncertain. The V and J ends lost 4 bases and 0 bases respectively, with 3 bases between them. The CDR3 has 13 amino acids. CDR1 MGHRA and CDR2 YSYEKL come from the germline V gene. The CDR3 sequence is CASSLPNTGELFF. In nucleotides, the CDR3 is TGCGCCAGCAGCCTACCGAACACCGGGGAGCTGTTTTTT.

The V gene is TRBV6-5, the J gene TRBJ1-1; D not certain. This CDR3 region has 13 residues. Per germline, CDR1 MNHEY and CDR2 SVGAGI. Between the trimmed V and J ends, which lost 4 bases and 1 base, there was a span of 7 bases. CDR3 sequence reads: CASSWTANTEAFF. DNA for the CDR3: TGTGCCAGCAGTTGGACGGCGAACACTGAAGCTTTCTTT.

The CDR3 bases are TGTGCCAGCACCACCCCGGGACCCAGGGACAATGAGCAGTTCTTC. This encodes CASTTPGPRDNEQFF. This rearrangement joins TRBV27 to TRBJ2-1; D tentatively reads TRBD1 or TRBD2 (5 bases each). With 7 bases removed from V and 5 bases from J, the gap between germline ends came to 18 bases. The CDR3 has 15 amino acids. Germline CDR1 is MNHEY and CDR2 is SMNVEV (reference sequence).

The gene calls are TRBV9 and TRBJ2-1, with 11 bases identical to TRBD2. The V and J ends lost 4 bases and 8 bases, in that order; junction bases with no gene match: 8. The germline CDR1 and CDR2 sequences are SGDLS and YYNGEE. CDR3 size: 15 residues. The chain's CDR3 is CASSRLAGTVHEQFF. CDR3 sequence (DNA): TGTGCCAGCAGCCGACTAGCGGGAACTGTCCATGAGCAGTTCTTC.

This chain links TRBV10-1 with TRBJ2-7; 11 bases agree with TRBD1. V lost 3 bases, J lost 5 bases, and 18 bases stayed unmatched. Germline V gene sequence: CDR1 WNHNN, CDR2 SYGVQD (reference sequence). CDR3 length equals 19 residues. This CDR3 reads CASSDPVLTGQGAHHEQYF. In DNA form, the CDR3 reads TGCGCCAGCAGTGACCCGGTGCTGACTGGACAGGGGGCCCACCACGAGCAGTACTTC.

This clone showed up just a few times. The V gene is TRBV7-9, the J gene TRBJ2-5; D is unresolved. Trimming shortened V by 4 bases and J by 0 bases, and 9 bases separated the two germline ends. Germline values: CDR1 SEHNR, CDR2 FQNEAQ (reference sequence). The CDR3 length is 14 residues. The CDR3 nucleotides are TGTGCCAGCAGCTCAGACCGGTACCAAGAGACCCAGTACTTC. This translates into CASSSDRYQETQYF.

V and J are TRBV27 and TRBJ2-1, with D possibly matching TRBD2 (5 bases). The germline V and J ends were trimmed by 5 bases and 3 bases, with 11 bases remaining between them. Per the germline V gene, CDR1 is MNHEY and CDR2 is SMNVEV (reference sequence). CDR3 length: 14 amino acids. The CDR3 sequence: CASSLHRDYNEQFF. CDR3 sequence (DNA): TGTGCCAGCAGTCTCCACCGGGACTACAATGAGCAGTTCTTC.

This clone was seen more than once but under ten times. CDR3 in amino acids: CASRAGGPGYEQYF. CDR3 nucleotides: TGTGCCAGCAGGGCAGGGGGCCCTGGTTACGAGCAGTACTTC. The chain couples TRBV7-9 to TRBJ2-7; TRBD1 matches 8 bases. From germline, CDR1 is SEHNR and CDR2 FQNEAQ (reference sequence). Trimming took 6 bases from V and 4 from J; bases not matched to a gene: 8. The CDR3 loop spans 14 amino acids.

The rearrangement uses TRBV27 and TRBJ1-2; a weak D match, TRBD1 (6 bases). Trimming removed 5 bases from V and 4 bases from J, with 20 bases in between. Looked up from germline, CDR1 is MNHEY and CDR2 is SMNVEV (reference sequence). The CDR3 sequence is 16 residues long. The CDR3 DNA reads as TGTGCCAGCAGTCCTTCTAGGGGGAACTATTTCTATGGCTACACCTTC. The encoded protein is CASSPSRGNYFYGYTF.

The genes are TRBV6-5 and TRBJ1-6; possible D gene TRBD1, 6 bases. Germline V gene lookup returns CDR1 MNHEY and CDR2 SVGAGI. The CDR3 consists of 13 residues. The V gene lost 6 bases and the J gene lost 6 bases, with 9 bases spanning the gap. This chain's CDR3 is CASSAQGNSPLHF. CDR3 coding DNA: TGTGCCAGCAGCGCACAGGGTAATTCACCCCTCCACTTT.

The rearrangement links TRBV9 to TRBJ2-3, with TRBD2 matching 10 bases. The germline V gene has CDR1 SGDLS and CDR2 YYNGEE. This CDR3 region has 18 residues. The V and J ends lost 3 bases and 1 base, in that order; junction bases with no gene match: 11. DNA of the CDR3: TGTGCCAGCAGCGCCTCCGTGACTAGCGGGTGGGGCACAGATACGCAGTATTTT. It yields the protein CASSASVTSGWGTDTQYF.

The chain combines TRBV15 with TRBJ1-3; the D is unclear. Germline V CDR1 and CDR2: LNHNV, YYDKDF (reference sequence). The CDR3 runs 12 residues. V was shortened by 1 base and J by 2 bases, with 0 bases between the two germline ends. The CDR3 coding sequence is TGTGCCACCAGCAGAGCTGGAAACACCATATATTTT. Its translation: CATSRAGNTIYF.

The CDR3 sequence is CATQTIGGAGDEQFF. Written as DNA, the CDR3 is TGTGCCACCCAGACGATCGGAGGAGCTGGGGATGAGCAGTTCTTC. The rearrangement uses TRBV14 and TRBJ2-1, with D perhaps TRBD2 (5 bases). The CDR3 runs 15 residues. V was trimmed by 10 bases and J by 8 bases, leaving 24 bases between them. Per germline, CDR1 SGHDN and CDR2 FVKESK.

J is TRBJ2-1 and V is TRBV7-9; 9 bases fit TRBD2. Germline V gives CDR1 SEHNR, CDR2 FQNEAQ (reference sequence). Trimming removed 1 base from V and 2 bases from J; junction bases left unmatched: 6. This CDR3 spans 17 amino acids. CDR3 amino acids: CASSLGPSGNTYNEQFF. CDR3 DNA sequence: TGTGCCAGCAGCTTAGGGCCTAGCGGGAACACCTACAATGAGCAGTTCTTC.

J is TRBJ1-5 and V is TRBV4-1; the D gene is possibly TRBD1 (5 bases). The V gene lost 0 bases and the J gene lost 0 bases, with 15 bases spanning the gap. Germline CDR1 MGHRA, CDR2 YSYEKL. The CDR3 is made up of 18 amino acids. CDR3 sequence: CASSQDPAGSYSNQPQHF. Here the CDR3 DNA reads TGCGCCAGCAGCCAAGACCCGGCAGGGTCGTATAGCAATCAGCCCCAGCATTTT.

DNA of the CDR3: TGTGCCAGCAGCCCCCAGGGTTTGGGGACCGGGGAGCTGTTTTTT. It codes for CASSPQGLGTGELFF. The chain joins TRBV13 to TRBJ2-2; tentatively, D is TRBD1 (5 bases). V shed 5 bases and J shed 5 bases, with 15 bases lying between them. The CDR3 covers 15 residues. Germline CDR1 PRHDT, CDR2 FYEKMQ (reference sequence).

The V gene is TRBV19, the J gene TRBJ1-6, with D unresolved. Trimming shortened V by 4 bases and J by 7 bases, and 11 bases separated the two germline ends. CDR3 length: 14 residues. CDR1 LNHDA and CDR2 SQIVND come from the germline V gene (reference sequence). CDR3 protein: CASSSRLDNSPLHF. DNA of the CDR3: TGTGCCAGTAGTAGTAGGCTGGACAATTCACCCCTCCACTTT.